This TCR beta chain comes out of a study of shared clonotypes between healthy human individuals. On the study more broadly: With ages of 18 to 49, the donors were two women and a few men. General observations from the study: Lower generation probabilities were found for non-shared clonotypes than for those shared by all four donors.

V gave up 2 bases and J gave up 3 bases, with 11 bases separating them. CDR3 length: 15 residues. Germline V CDR1 and CDR2: MNHEY, SMNVEV (reference sequence). CD45RO-negative, CCR7-selected cells formed the naive CD8 fraction, which excluded terminally differentiated effector memory CD45RA+ cells. Sequencing used immunoSEQ multiplex PCR; TCRdb keeps in-frame clones, though not all of them. The sample holds about 1.9 million clones; just over 90% are singletons and the top ten take 1.5% to 2%. As regards this clone: Its antigen is unknown.

The V gene is TRBV27, the J gene TRBJ2-1, with a weak D call TRBD1 (6 bases). The specimen sequenced was naive CD8+ T cells from PBMCs. This TCR was sampled from a man aged 18 to 30 in good health. Some clones in this sample may be carry-over from other donors' samples. CDR3 bases: TGTGCCAGCAGTTTACAACAGGGTGGCTACAATGAGCAGTTCTTC. Its translation is CASSLQQGGYNEQFF.